Described below is a single TCR beta chain sequence and its context. This may come from a read error, since a much larger clone is one base off. The CDR3 loop spans 17 amino acids. Per the germline V gene, CDR1 is LNHDA and CDR2 is SQIVND (reference sequence). This sample was taken from a study of CD8+CD57+ T cells in acquired aplastic anemia. For the study at large: Healthy donor CD4+ cell samples had a mean of around 10 million reads.

Genomic DNA served as template for TCR beta VDJ and CDR3 profiling. MiXCR, run by TCRdb on the reads, gives a single entry per CDR3 protein. This sample has some 240,000 distinct CDR3 sequences, with about 37% found just once. The clonotype comes from a human donor in good health, serving as a control. Sample: sorted CD4+, CD8+, or CD8+CD57+ T cells (not recorded which) from PBMCs. The V gene is TRBV19, the J gene TRBJ1-1; 10 bases fit TRBD1. CDR3 in DNA: TGTGTCAGTAGTATGCGACAGGGGGCTCGGATGAACACTGAAGCTTTCTTT. It is translated as CVSSMRQGARMNTEAFF.